One and the same sample provided the 13 T cell receptor beta chains below, sequenced in a study of blood T cells in healthy people across ages. Using a J-beta primer mix together with a sample-barcoded 5' primer, a second PCR was run for roughly 6 to 12 cycles. One entry per CDR3 protein results from TCRdb running MiXCR on the 5' RACE reads. The sample has 650,000 or so distinct CDR3 sequences, more than 45% seen once; the top ten hold roughly 14%. Sequencing was performed on blood. The receptors were gathered from a woman older than 75 in good health.

This clonotype has a count of ten or more. This chain connects TRBV7-2 to TRBJ2-3; 10 bases are shared with TRBD2. The V gene's germline CDR1 is SGHTA and CDR2 FQGNSA. Losses at the gene ends were 2 bases for V and 4 bases for J; bases not matched to a gene: 9. This CDR3 is 17 amino acids long. The CDR3 coding sequence is TGTGCCAGCAGCTTACGCCGCCGGACTAGCGGACCAGATACGCAGTATTTT. Its translation is CASSLRRRTSGPDTQYF.

The chain couples TRBV20-1 to TRBJ1-5; D perhaps matches TRBD1 (6 bases). V was shortened by 4 bases and J by 7 bases, with 11 bases between the two germline ends. The germline V gene encodes CDR1 DFQATT and CDR2 SNEGSKA (reference sequence). This CDR3 comprises 12 residues. The CDR3, as DNA: TGCAGTGCTAACGACAGGAGCCAGCCCCAGCATTTT. It codes for CSANDRSQPQHF.

CDR3 in DNA: TGCGCCAGCAGCCAAGATTACCTTGGCACAGATACGCAGTATTTT. This sequence encodes CASSQDYLGTDTQYF. The chain employs TRBV4-3 and TRBJ2-3; the D is unclear. V was clipped by 0 bases and J by 1 base, with 8 bases between them. Germline assignment: CDR1 LGHNA and CDR2 YSLEER. The CDR3 spans 15 residues.

This clonotype was observed a handful of times. The rearrangement uses TRBV20-1 and TRBJ2-7, with 8 bases matching TRBD1. The CDR3 totals 14 residues. Trimming removed 3 bases from V and 0 bases from J; junction bases left unmatched: 4. Germline values: CDR1 DFQATT, CDR2 SNEGSKA (reference sequence). In DNA, the CDR3 is TGCAGTGCTAGGCTCGGGACAGGCTCCTACGAGCAGTACTTC. This encodes CSARLGTGSYEQYF.

This clonotype was observed at least ten times. The chain is built from TRBV5-1 and TRBJ1-1; D is uncertain. CDR1 is SGHRS, CDR2 YFSETQ, per germline. V was cut by 0 bases and J by 7 bases, with 7 bases left in between. The CDR3 is made up of 12 amino acids. CDR3 nucleotide sequence: TGCGCCAGCAGCTTGGAAGGAAGTGAAGCTTTCTTT. It is translated as CASSLEGSEAFF.

This clonotype was seen a single time. At one end, the junction sequence differs from germline, possibly due to a read error. V is TRBV10-3 and J is TRBJ2-4; TRBD2 aligns across 12 bases. Germline-derived CDR1 and CDR2 are ENHRY and SYGVKD. The CDR3 loop spans 17 amino acids. The CDR3 loop is CTIGTDSSGGDPYEQYF. As DNA, the CDR3 is TGTACCATCGGAACCGATTCTAGCGGGGGGGACCCGTATGAGCAGTACTTC.

In regard to this clonotype: Possible read error: a much larger clone is one base away. The chain links TRBV9 to TRBJ2-5; D is ambiguous. Germline V CDR1 and CDR2: SGDLS, YYNGEE. V gave up 3 bases and J gave up 11 bases, with 14 bases separating them. The CDR3 sequence is 12 residues long. CDR3 amino acids: CASSGLFNEQYF. In DNA form, the CDR3 reads TGTGCCAGCAGCGGACTTTTCAATGAGCAGTACTTC.

The rearrangement uses TRBV29-1 and TRBJ2-4; no definite D call. The last part of the DNA fits TRBJ2-7 better; the J call may be wrong. The CDR3 contains 11 residues. Germline V CDR1 and CDR2: SQVTM, ANQGSEA. The CDR3 sequence: CSVAQLNEQYF. CDR3 in DNA: TGCAGCGTGGCACAGCTTAACGAGCAGTACTTC.

Remarks on this clonotype: At one boundary the junction diverges from the germline segment, which might be a read error. The rearrangement joins TRBV7-9 to TRBJ2-1; TRBD2 aligns across 12 bases. This CDR3 comprises 14 residues. Germline V gene lookup returns CDR1 SEHNR and CDR2 FQNEAQ (reference sequence). CDR3 bases: TGTGCCAGCAACTTATGGACTAGCGGGACTGAGCAGTTCTTC. This translates into CASNLWTSGTEQFF.

This clonotype has a count of ten or more. J is TRBJ2-3 and V is TRBV9; a possible D gene is TRBD2 (7 bases). Looked up from germline, CDR1 is SGDLS and CDR2 is YYNGEE. V shed 0 bases and J shed 2 bases, with 13 bases lying between them. The CDR3 spans 16 residues. CDR3 DNA sequence: TGTGCCAGCAGCGTAGAGGGGGGGTCCCTCACAGATACGCAGTATTTT. Amino acids: CASSVEGGSLTDTQYF.

Turning to this clonotype: A much larger clone differs by one base, so this may be a read error. The rearrangement links TRBV10-2 to TRBJ2-4; D tentatively reads TRBD1 or TRBD2 (6 bases each). This CDR3 spans 11 amino acids. Germline CDR1 reads WSHSY; CDR2 reads SAAADI. Trimming stripped 11 bases from V and 8 bases from J, with 13 bases between. The DNA of the CDR3 is TGCGCCTATTGGGGGGCGGACATTCAGTACTTC. This translates into CAYWGADIQYF.

The V and J genes are TRBV25-1 and TRBJ2-3, with TRBD2 matching 8 bases. CDR1 and CDR2 (germline): MGHDK, SYGVNS. V gave up 3 bases and J gave up 5 bases; unmatched junction bases: 7. The CDR3 runs to 15 residues. The CDR3 sequence is CASSDPGGPGDTQYF. The CDR3 DNA is TGTGCCAGCAGTGATCCGGGGGGGCCGGGAGATACGCAGTATTTT.

V usage is TRBV5-1 and J usage is TRBJ2-5; perhaps TRBD1 as D (5 bases). Matching the DNA end better, TRBJ2-7 makes the J call doubtful. The CDR3 consists of 13 residues. The germline gives CDR1 SGHRS, CDR2 YFSETQ. CDR3 sequence reads: CASSAQDGYEQYF. The CDR3 DNA reads as TGCGCCAGCAGCGCACAGGACGGATACGAGCAGTACTTC.